This entry lists 23 T cell receptor beta chains sequenced from one sample in a study of regulatory T cells in long-lasting Graves disease. Building of the TCR beta libraries involved iRepertoire HTBI primers and Arm-PCR of CDR3 regions. One entry per CDR3 protein, called by TCRdb with MiXCR from the multiplex PCR reads. The sample includes a few hundred thousand distinct CDR3 sequences, approximately 12% seen only once; the top ten take roughly 10%. Stated time point: newly diagnosed GD, antithyroid drugs for less than 3 months. Researchers made the TCR library from RNA that was extracted from PBMCs. The same data also went into a second study, on T cells in Graves' hyperthyroidism and ophthalmopathy.

Sequenced material: peripheral blood mononuclear cells (PBMCs), taken at new diagnosis, from a patient treated with antithyroid drugs. Receptors originate from a man aged 25 to 45 with Graves disease.

This clonotype has just a few counts. The chain combines TRBV29-1 with TRBJ2-4; 9 nucleotides line up with TRBD1. This CDR3 is built from 14 residues. CDR1 and CDR2 from the germline V gene are SQVTM and ANQGSEA. J gave up 8 bases and V 4 bases, and 9 bases lay outside the gene matches. The chain's CDR3 is CSVASSRTGDIQYF. CDR3 DNA: TGCAGCGTTGCCTCCTCCCGGACAGGGGACATTCAGTACTTC.

There are a few counts of this clonotype. This chain links TRBV29-1 with TRBJ2-1, with D unresolved. Trimming took 1 base from V and 6 from J, leaving 7 bases between them. The CDR3 spans 12 residues. Germline lookup yields CDR1 SQVTM and CDR2 ANQGSEA. CDR3 nucleotide sequence: TGCAGCGTTGAAGGGGCCACCAATGAGCAGTTCTTC. It encodes CSVEGATNEQFF.

This clonotype was counted many times. The CDR3 loop is CASRDRVTDTQYF. Written as DNA, the CDR3 is TGTGCTTCCCGGGACAGGGTCACAGATACGCAGTATTTT. The V gene is TRBV27, the J gene TRBJ2-3; 9 bases agree with TRBD1. Germline CDR1 and CDR2: MNHEY and SMNVEV (reference sequence). This CDR3 is 13 amino acids long.

The sample holds one count of this clonotype. Since a much larger clone is just one base distant, this may be a read error. CDR3 in amino acids: CVSKPGAYSNQPQHF. In nucleotides, the CDR3 is TGTGTCAGCAAACCGGGAGCTTATAGCAATCAGCCCCAGCATTTT. The rearrangement uses TRBV6-2 or TRBV6-3 and TRBJ1-5; no reliable D call. CDR3 length equals 15 residues. The germline gives CDR1 MNHEY, CDR2 SVGEGT.

The table lists this clonotype with many counts. This chain connects TRBV18 to TRBJ1-1; D unclear. The CDR3 contains 14 residues. CDR1 and CDR2 from the germline V gene are KGHSH and LQKENI. V was clipped by 3 bases and J by 1 base, with 9 bases between them. CDR3 loop: CASSPGDANTEAFF. The CDR3 DNA is TGTGCCAGCTCACCGGGAGACGCGAACACTGAAGCTTTCTTT.

Only a few counts were recorded for this clonotype. This CDR3 is CATSDHRAGANVLTF. The CDR3 DNA is TGTGCCACCAGTGATCACAGGGCTGGGGCCAACGTCCTGACTTTC. The chain combines TRBV24-1 with TRBJ2-6; a possible D gene is TRBD1 (6 bases). This CDR3 contains 15 residues. V gave up 3 bases and J gave up 2 bases, with 7 bases separating them. The germline V gene has CDR1 KGHDR and CDR2 SFDVKD.

The sample holds many counts of this clonotype. This chain connects TRBV12-3 or TRBV12-4 to TRBJ1-2; 8 bases fit TRBD1. CDR3 length: 13 amino acids. Germline trimming cut 6 bases from V and 8 bases from J; bases unmatched to any gene: 8. CDR3 protein: CASSPDRGSGYTF. The CDR3 coding sequence is TGTGCCAGCAGCCCTGACAGGGGCTCCGGCTACACCTTC.

This clonotype was seen repeatedly, ten times or more. The chain combines TRBV6-5 with TRBJ2-1, with D tentatively TRBD2 (6 bases). V gave up 2 bases and J gave up 3 bases, with 11 bases separating them. Germline values: CDR1 MNHEY, CDR2 SVGAGI. CDR3 length: 15 amino acids. The chain's CDR3 is CASSYGGASYNEQFF. DNA for the CDR3: TGTGCCAGCAGTTACGGAGGGGCGAGCTACAATGAGCAGTTCTTC.

This clonotype was picked up a small number of times. The J gene is TRBJ1-1, the V gene TRBV30, with D possibly matching TRBD1 (5 bases). In germline, CDR1 is GTSNPN, CDR2 SVGIG (reference sequence). Trimming cost V 0 bases and J 1 base, with 9 bases left between them. This CDR3 is 14 amino acids long. CDR3 DNA: TGTGCCTGGAGTGTTCCCGGGGCGAACACTGAAGCTTTCTTT. Amino acids: CAWSVPGANTEAFF.

This clonotype has at least ten counts. The chain is built from TRBV2 and TRBJ2-3, with a tentative D call TRBD2 (6 bases). Trimming shortened V by 7 bases and J by 2 bases, and 13 bases separated the two germline ends. The germline V gene has CDR1 SNHLY and CDR2 FYNNEI. This CDR3 comprises 14 residues. CDR3 sequence: CASKEGLDTDTQYF. The CDR3 nucleotides read TGTGCCAGCAAGGAGGGATTAGACACAGATACGCAGTATTTT.

V usage is TRBV25-1 and J usage is TRBJ2-6; no firm D call. Germline CDR1 is MGHDK and CDR2 is SYGVNS. The CDR3 length is 13 residues. V lost 3 bases and J lost 3, with 3 bases in between. This chain's CDR3 is CASSEGGANVLTF. DNA of the CDR3: TGTGCCAGCAGTGAGGGTGGGGCCAACGTCCTGACTTTC.

At least ten counts were recorded for this clonotype. The rearrangement links TRBV12-3 or TRBV12-4 to TRBJ1-2; TRBD1 agrees at 7 bases. CDR3 length equals 12 residues. V lost 2 bases to trimming and J lost 8 bases; unmatched junction nucleotides: 2. The CDR3 DNA is TGTGCCAGCAGTTTACACAGGGGAGGCTACACCTTC. Translation: CASSLHRGGYTF.

At least ten counts were recorded for this clonotype. This chain joins TRBV6-1 and TRBJ2-1; maybe TRBD1 (6 bases). The CDR3 consists of 11 residues. Deletions cut 6 bases from V and 8 bases from J, with 8 bases between. The germline V gene encodes CDR1 MNHNS and CDR2 SASEGT. The CDR3 is CASSRGDEQFF. DNA of the CDR3: TGTGCCAGCAGCAGGGGAGATGAGCAGTTCTTC.

The chain employs TRBV5-1 and TRBJ1-6; D unclear. Germline-derived CDR1 and CDR2 are SGHRS and YFSETQ. V dropped 1 base and J dropped 10 bases, with 21 bases sitting between them. The CDR3 contains 17 residues. The CDR3 bases are TGCGCCAGCAGCTTGTCTCTTATGAGCGAACGAAGCTCACCCCTCCACTTT. Its translation: CASSLSLMSERSSPLHF.

This clonotype was recorded many times. The CDR3: CASSLVLAGPRNEQFF. In DNA form, the CDR3 reads TGTGCCAGCAGCTTAGTTCTAGCGGGGCCTCGCAATGAGCAGTTCTTC. The V call is TRBV7-2, the J call TRBJ2-1; TRBD2 aligns across 9 bases. The junction had 7 bases not matched to a gene; V was cut back by 1 base and J by 6 bases. Germline CDR1 reads SGHTA; CDR2 reads FQGNSA. The length of the CDR3 is 16 residues.

Many counts were recorded for this clonotype. V gene TRBV3-1 combines with J gene TRBJ1-1; TRBD1 aligns across 7 bases. CDR1 and CDR2 from the germline V gene are LGHDT and YNNKEL (reference sequence). The CDR3 has 14 residues. V lost 4 bases to trimming and J lost 1 base; unmatched junction nucleotides: 3. The CDR3 sequence: CASSLRGGNTEAFF. CDR3 nucleotides: TGTGCCAGCAGCCTCAGGGGGGGGAACACTGAAGCTTTCTTT. Together with reference TRBV3-1 and TRBJ1-1, the CDR3 gives the full variable domain: DTAVSQTPKYLVTQMGNDKSIKCEQNLGHDTMYWYKQDSKKFLKIMFSYNNKELIINETVPNRFSPKSPDKAHLNLHINSLELGDSAVYFCASSLRGGNTEAFFGQGTRLTVV.

The CDR3 DNA reads TGTGCCTGGAACGCAATAGGAGGGGCGAAAGAGACCCAGTACTTC. Translating it yields CAWNAIGGAKETQYF. The V gene is TRBV30, the J gene TRBJ2-5; tentatively, D is TRBD2 (6 bases). The germline gives CDR1 GTSNPN, CDR2 SVGIG (reference sequence). The CDR3 consists of 15 residues. V shed 4 bases and J shed 3 bases, with 18 bases lying between them.

As for this clonotype: Being one base from a much bigger clone, this may be a read error. V is TRBV7-2 and J is TRBJ1-2; D gene ambiguous. The CDR3 is 14 residues long. Per the germline V gene, CDR1 is SGHTA and CDR2 is FQGNSA. The V and J ends lost 5 bases and 4 bases respectively, with 14 bases between them. CDR3 sequence: CTSSERIGSYGYTF. DNA of the CDR3: TGTACCAGCAGCGAAAGGATCGGCAGCTATGGCTACACCTTC.

This clonotype was detected only once. V is TRBV20-1 and J is TRBJ1-1; tentatively, D is TRBD1 (5 bases). The CDR3 sequence is 13 residues long. Trimming took off 7 bases at V and 0 bases at J, with 12 bases between the two ends. CDR1 and CDR2 from the germline V gene are DFQATT and SNEGSKA (reference sequence). The CDR3 DNA follows: TGCAGTGTTCTGGGGCAGTTGAACACTGAAGCTTTCTTT. Its translation: CSVLGQLNTEAFF.

In its sample, this clonotype was seen a few times. The CDR3 here is CASSFVGRGPDYGYTF. CDR3 bases: TGTGCCAGCAGTTTCGTGGGCAGGGGACCGGACTATGGCTACACCTTC. J is TRBJ1-2 and V is TRBV12-3 or TRBV12-4; D is perhaps TRBD1 (6 bases). The CDR3 sequence is 16 residues long. V was cut by 3 bases and J by 3 bases, with 17 bases left in between.

V and J are TRBV6-2 or TRBV6-3 and TRBJ1-1; possibly TRBD1 for D (5 bases). The CDR3 is 13 amino acids. Trimming took off 5 bases at V and 11 bases at J, with 18 bases between the two ends. The germline CDR1 and CDR2 sequences are MNHEY and SVGEGT. The CDR3 region has the DNA TGTGCCAGCAGTGAAGGAGGTGTAGGGGTCGCTTTCTTT. This translates into CASSEGGVGVAFF.

The V call is TRBV30, the J call TRBJ1-5; TRBD1 matches at 10 bases. The CDR3 spans 14 residues. Germline CDR1 and CDR2: GTSNPN and SVGIG (reference sequence). The J segment lost 4 bases and the V segment lost 5 bases, leaving 5 bases of the junction unmatched. CDR3: CAWSTGGPNQPQHF. In nucleotides, the CDR3 is TGTGCCTGGTCGACAGGGGGCCCAAATCAGCCCCAGCATTTT.

The genes are TRBV25-1 and TRBJ2-5, with TRBD2 matching 7 bases. From germline, CDR1 is MGHDK and CDR2 SYGVNS. The length of the CDR3 is 15 residues. V lost 8 bases, J lost 2 bases, and 11 bases stayed unmatched. This CDR3 reads CASSLLARGQETQYF. CDR3 in DNA: TGTGCCAGCTCGCTACTAGCGAGAGGGCAAGAGACCCAGTACTTC.